These 23 T cell receptor beta chains originate from one sample sequenced in a study of control samples from healthy donors and cancer patients. The method was immunoSEQ multiplex PCR; TCRdb's version includes in-frame clones alone and lacks a portion of them. The sample lists about 120,000 clones, 80% to 90% occurring once. Sequenced material: blood. The source is a man under 40 in good health.

V gene TRBV2 combines with J gene TRBJ2-5; the D gene is possibly TRBD2 (5 bases). With 6 bases removed from V and 3 bases from J, the gap between germline ends came to 11 bases. CDR1 is SNHLY, CDR2 FYNNEI, per germline. This CDR3 contains 13 residues. As DNA, the CDR3 is TGTGCCAGCAGCGACGGACTCGAAGAGACCCAGTACTTC. Encoded protein: CASSDGLEETQYF.

The CDR3 sequence is CASTPEKATEAFF. The CDR3 DNA reads as TGCGCCAGCACTCCGGAGAAGGCCACTGAAGCTTTCTTT. This sequence joins TRBV10-2 and TRBJ1-1; no clear D gene. Germline CDR1 and CDR2: WSHSY and SAAADI. The V end lost 7 bases, the J end lost 4 bases, and 13 bases lay between the germline ends. CDR3 length: 13 amino acids.

The V call is TRBV4-2, the J call TRBJ1-1, with D perhaps TRBD1 (5 bases). Looked up from germline, CDR1 is LGHNA and CDR2 is YNFKEQ. The CDR3 is 14 residues long. Trimming stripped 0 bases from V and 1 base from J, with 6 bases between. Written as DNA, the CDR3 is TGTGCCAGCAGCCAAGACAGGGCGAACACTGAAGCTTTCTTT. It yields the protein CASSQDRANTEAFF.

The chain has TRBV12-3 or TRBV12-4 and TRBJ1-1; 8 nucleotides agree with TRBD1. V lost 1 base, J lost 5 bases, and 0 bases stayed unmatched. This CDR3 has 13 amino acids. The CDR3 nucleotides are TGTGCCAGCAGTTTAGGACAGGGGACTGAAGCTTTCTTT. This encodes CASSLGQGTEAFF.

The chain combines TRBV2 with TRBJ1-5; weak D call: TRBD1 (5 bases). The germline V gene has CDR1 SNHLY and CDR2 FYNNEI. Trimming cost V 5 bases and J 5 bases, with 16 bases left between them. The CDR3 consists of 15 residues. In nucleotides, the CDR3 is TGTGCCAGCAGTTTCTACCGGGACCGAGATCAGCCCCAGCATTTT. Encoded protein: CASSFYRDRDQPQHF.

The chain employs TRBV24-1 and TRBJ2-2, with D hard to call. Germline CDR1 is KGHDR and CDR2 is SFDVKD. The CDR3 has 16 residues. Trimming stripped 3 bases from V and 0 bases from J, with 10 bases between. This CDR3 reads CATSDRHPPNTGELFF. The CDR3 nucleotides are TGTGCCACCAGTGATCGACACCCCCCGAACACCGGGGAGCTGTTTTTT.

The chain carries TRBV3-1 (or the pseudogene TRBV3-2) and TRBJ2-7; D perhaps matches TRBD2 (6 bases). V was shortened by 1 base and J by 2 bases, with 9 bases between the two germline ends. The length of the CDR3 is 14 residues. Germline V gene lookup returns CDR1 LGHDT and CDR2 YNNKEL (reference sequence). The CDR3 DNA reads TGTGCCAGCAGCCAAGCTGGGGGGACCTACGAGCAGTACTTC. This encodes CASSQAGGTYEQYF.

This chain connects TRBV28 to TRBJ1-2, with 7 bases identical to TRBD1. CDR1 is MDHEN and CDR2 is SYDVKM in the germline V gene. This CDR3 comprises 14 residues. The trim removed 2 bases at V and 6 bases at J, leaving 6 bases unmatched. The DNA of the CDR3 is TGTGCCAGCAGTTTAGGAGGGGGCGGGGATGGCTACACCTTC. Protein: CASSLGGGGDGYTF.

This clone was recorded only once. The CDR3 bases are TGCGCCAGCAGCTTGAGTCCTAGCACAGATACGCAGTATTTT. It yields the protein CASSLSPSTDTQYF. The V gene is TRBV5-1, the J gene TRBJ2-3, with D unresolved. CDR1 is SGHRS, CDR2 YFSETQ, per germline. This CDR3 has 14 amino acids. Trimming shortened V by 1 base and J by 0 bases, and 6 bases separated the two germline ends. Drawing the rest from reference TRBV5-1 and TRBJ2-3, the complete variable domain is KAGVTQTPRYLIKTRGQQVTLSCSPISGHRSVSWYQQTPGQGLQFLFEYFSETQRNKGNFPGRFSGRQFSNSRSEMNVSTLELGDSALYLCASSLSPSTDTQYFGPGTRLTVL.

The V gene is TRBV30, the J gene TRBJ2-5, with a possible D match to TRBD1 (6 bases). V shed 2 bases and J shed 5 bases, with 12 bases lying between them. In germline, CDR1 is GTSNPN, CDR2 SVGIG (reference sequence). The CDR3 covers 13 residues. This CDR3 is CAWSTGNLETQYF. CDR3 coding DNA: TGTGCCTGGAGTACAGGGAATCTGGAGACCCAGTACTTC.

This clone showed up just a few times. J is TRBJ2-3 and V is TRBV18; a weak D match, TRBD1 (5 bases). Trimming removed 6 bases at V and 6 bases at J, with 13 bases between. The CDR3 sequence is 13 residues long. The germline gives CDR1 KGHSH, CDR2 LQKENI. CDR3 sequence (DNA): TGTGCCAGCTCTTTCCAGGGTACGGATACGCAGTATTTT. It yields the protein CASSFQGTDTQYF.

This chain joins TRBV14 and TRBJ2-3; no definite D call. The CDR3 is 15 amino acids. Between the trimmed V and J ends, which lost 0 bases and 7 bases, there was a span of 14 bases. Germline lookup yields CDR1 SGHDN and CDR2 FVKESK. The CDR3 region has the DNA TGTGCCAGCAGCCAAGAGAACCCAAAGGGTCATACGCAGTATTTT. It specifies CASSQENPKGHTQYF.

This clone appeared a few times. The chain is built from TRBV10-1 and TRBJ2-4, with 7 nucleotides matching TRBD1. CDR1 WNHNN and CDR2 SYGVQD come from the germline V gene (reference sequence). V dropped 5 bases and J dropped 9; count of bases not matched to a gene: 7. This CDR3 is built from 13 residues. CDR3 amino acids: CASSSQQGTIQYF. The CDR3 nucleotides read TGCGCCAGCAGTTCACAACAGGGGACCATTCAGTACTTC.

The chain uses TRBV6-5 and TRBJ2-1; D not certain. The V and J ends lost 2 bases and 0 bases respectively, with 11 bases between them. Germline V gives CDR1 MNHEY, CDR2 SVGAGI. This CDR3 spans 16 amino acids. The CDR3 coding sequence is TGTGCCAGCAGTTACAGGGTTCAGAGCTCCTACAATGAGCAGTTCTTC. This sequence encodes CASSYRVQSSYNEQFF.

This chain uses TRBV11-3 with TRBJ1-1; D might be TRBD1 (6 bases). Per the germline V gene, CDR1 is SGHNT and CDR2 is YENEEA. Trimming cost V 0 bases and J 3 bases, with 14 bases left between them. The CDR3 spans 16 residues. The CDR3 loop is CASSLDVWGADTEAFF. For the CDR3, the DNA is TGTGCCAGCAGCTTAGATGTGTGGGGGGCAGACACTGAAGCTTTCTTT.

J is TRBJ1-2 and V is TRBV28, with 11 bases that match TRBD1. CDR1 and CDR2 (germline): MDHEN, SYDVKM. The V segment lost 4 bases and the J segment 9 bases; nucleotides outside the gene matches: 4. The CDR3 is 13 residues long. The CDR3 is CASSSGQGGSYTF. Written as DNA, the CDR3 is TGTGCCAGCAGTTCGGGACAGGGGGGTAGCTACACCTTC.

The V call is TRBV2, the J call TRBJ1-5, with D possibly being TRBD1 (6 bases). Germline V CDR1 and CDR2: SNHLY, FYNNEI. The CDR3 covers 15 residues. Trimming shortened V by 5 bases and J by 1 base, and 12 bases separated the two germline ends. The CDR3 bases are TGTGCCAGCAGTTTACAGGGAAAAAGCAATCAGCCCCAGCATTTT. Its translation: CASSLQGKSNQPQHF.

The chain joins TRBV10-3 to TRBJ1-2, with a tentative D call TRBD1 (5 bases). In germline, CDR1 is ENHRY, CDR2 SYGVKD. V lost 7 bases to trimming and J lost 2 bases, with 8 bases between them. There are 12 residues in the CDR3. Here the CDR3 reads CAIKGDNYGYTF. Written as DNA, the CDR3 is TGTGCCATCAAAGGGGACAACTATGGCTACACCTTC.

The chain uses TRBV7-2 and TRBJ1-2; D may be TRBD1 (5 bases). The ends were cut back, 5 bases at V and 7 bases at J, with 14 bases in the middle. The CDR3 has 13 amino acids. CDR1 SGHTA and CDR2 FQGNSA come from the germline V gene. In DNA, the CDR3 is TGTGCCAGCAGCCCCCTCGGGGGGAGTGGCTACACCTTC. Encoded protein: CASSPLGGSGYTF. The entire variable domain, with the rest obtained from reference TRBV7-2 and TRBJ1-2, is as follows: GAGVSQSPSNKVTEKGKDVELRCDPISGHTALYWYRQSLGQGLEFLIYFQGNSAPDKSGLPSDRFSAERTGGSVSTLTIQRTQQEDSAVYLCASSPLGGSGYTFGSGTRLTVV.

The gene calls are TRBV6-5 and TRBJ1-4; no firm D call. V was pared by 0 bases and J by 5 bases, with 7 bases between. Per germline, CDR1 MNHEY and CDR2 SVGAGI. The CDR3 totals 14 residues. The CDR3 DNA reads TGTGCCAGCAGTTACTCGATCGCGAATGAAAAACTGTTTTTT. Protein product: CASSYSIANEKLFF.

The chain links TRBV11-2 to TRBJ1-6; the D gene is possibly TRBD1 (5 bases). The CDR3 consists of 14 residues. Trimming shortened V by 1 base and J by 7 bases, and 8 bases separated the two germline ends. The germline gives CDR1 SGHAT, CDR2 FQNNGV. The CDR3 region is CASSLVRANSPLHF. In DNA form, the CDR3 reads TGTGCCAGCAGCTTAGTCAGGGCCAATTCACCCCTCCACTTT.

V is TRBV7-3 and J is TRBJ1-5; no firm D call. The CDR3 covers 12 residues. The germline V gene has CDR1 SGHTA and CDR2 FQGTGA. V was shortened by 5 bases and J by 7 bases, with 9 bases between the two germline ends. For the CDR3, the DNA is TGTGCCAGCAGCGTCCCGGGACAGCCCCAGCATTTT. Translating gives CASSVPGQPQHF.

The chain combines TRBV10-3 with TRBJ1-2, with TRBD1 identical over 7 bases. V lost 11 bases and J lost 7; bases outside the gene matches: 13. The CDR3 totals 13 residues. Germline CDR1 reads ENHRY; CDR2 reads SYGVKD. Here the CDR3 reads CAFRDSSNIGYTF. DNA of the CDR3: TGTGCCTTCCGGGACAGCTCAAATATTGGCTACACCTTC.